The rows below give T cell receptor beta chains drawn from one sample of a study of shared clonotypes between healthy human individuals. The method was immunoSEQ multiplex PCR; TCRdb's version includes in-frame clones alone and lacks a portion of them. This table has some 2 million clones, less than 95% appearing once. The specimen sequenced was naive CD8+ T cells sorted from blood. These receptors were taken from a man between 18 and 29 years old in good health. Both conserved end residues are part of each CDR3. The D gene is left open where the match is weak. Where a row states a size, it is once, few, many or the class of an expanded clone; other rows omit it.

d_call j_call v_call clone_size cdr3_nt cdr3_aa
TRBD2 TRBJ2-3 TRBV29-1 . TGCAGCGTCCTAGTAGCGGGGGCAATCACAGATACGCAGTATTTT CSVLVAGAITDTQYF
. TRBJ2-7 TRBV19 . TGTGCCAGTAGTCCCATGGACTGGGGGACGGGGGAGCAGTACTTC CASSPMDWGTGEQYF
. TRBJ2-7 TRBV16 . TGTGCCAGCATGGACGAAACCTACGAGCAGTACTTC CASMDETYEQYF
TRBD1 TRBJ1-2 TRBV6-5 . TGTGCCAGCAGCCGACAGGGGATTAATCCTTATGGCTACACCTTC CASSRQGINPYGYTF
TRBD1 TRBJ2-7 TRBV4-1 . TGCGCCAGCAGCCTCATAACACCGGGACAGGGTAACTACGAGCAGTACTTC CASSLITPGQGNYEQYF
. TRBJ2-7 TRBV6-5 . TGTGCCACCTCCTACGAGCAGTACTTC CATSYEQYF
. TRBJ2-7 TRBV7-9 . TGTGCCAGCAGCTTAGCGGACTGGTACGAGCAGTACTTC CASSLADWYEQYF
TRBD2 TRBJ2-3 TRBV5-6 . TGTGCCAGCAGTTCGACTAGCGGGCACGCCCCCTATACGCAGTATTTT CASSSTSGHAPYTQYF
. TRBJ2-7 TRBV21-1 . TGTGCCAGCAGCAAAAGAGAAGTCCTCTACGAGCAGTACTTC CASSKREVLYEQYF
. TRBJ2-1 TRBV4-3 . TGCGCCAGCAGCCAAATCCTAGGGGAGTACGACTCCTACAATGAGCAGTTCTTC CASSQILGEYDSYNEQFF
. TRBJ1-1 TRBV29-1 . TGCAGCGTTGAAAATGCCGGTAACACTGAAGCTTTCTTT CSVENAGNTEAFF
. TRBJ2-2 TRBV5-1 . TGCGCCAGCAAGACAGGCGGCGGGGAGCTGTTTTTT CASKTGGGELFF
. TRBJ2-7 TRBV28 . TGTGCCAGCAGTCCCGAACCCGATAAGCGTCACGAGCAGTACTTC CASSPEPDKRHEQYF
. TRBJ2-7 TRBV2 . TGTGCCAGCAGTCCGGACTCGCCCGAGCAGTACTTC CASSPDSPEQYF
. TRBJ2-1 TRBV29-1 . TGCAGCGTTGAAAGGCGGCAGGACTACAATGAGCAGTTCTTC CSVERRQDYNEQFF
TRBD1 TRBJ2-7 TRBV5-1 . TGCGCCAGCAGTTATGGGACAGGGGCCTACGAGCAGTACTTC CASSYGTGAYEQYF
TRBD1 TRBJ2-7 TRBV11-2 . TGTGCCAGCAGCTTATCAGGGGGTGTGAACTACGAGCAGTACTTC CASSLSGGVNYEQYF
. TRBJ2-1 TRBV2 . TGTGCCAGCAGCGGCTGGGAAGACCCTTACAATGAGCAGTTCTTC CASSGWEDPYNEQFF
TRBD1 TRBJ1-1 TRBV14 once TGTGCCAGCAGCCCGAATTTGGGACAGGGTTTTTTCACTGAAGCTTTCTTT CASSPNLGQGFFTEAFF
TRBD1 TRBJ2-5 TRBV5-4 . TGTGCCAGCAGCTTGGCGACAGGGCACCAAGAGACCCAGTACTTC CASSLATGHQETQYF
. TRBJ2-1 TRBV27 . TGTGCCAGCAGTTCCACAGCAATCCAGTTCTTC CASSSTAIQFF
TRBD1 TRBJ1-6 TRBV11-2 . TGTGCCAGCAGCTTAACCGGGACAGGGGACACGATCGGGGCTTCACCCCTCCACTTT CASSLTGTGDTIGASPLHF
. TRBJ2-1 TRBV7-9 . TGTGCCAGCAGCTTCTACAATGAGCAGTTCTTC CASSFYNEQFF
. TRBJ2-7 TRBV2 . TGTGCCAGCAGTGAGCCCATCTTTGAAGGGTCCTACGAGCAGTACTTC CASSEPIFEGSYEQYF
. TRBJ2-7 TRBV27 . TGTGCCAGCAGTTCCCTCGTCCTAGCCGGAGCCAAAGAGCAGTACTTC CASSSLVLAGAKEQYF
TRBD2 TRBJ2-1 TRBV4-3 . TGCGCCAGCAGCCAGTTAGCGGGAGGATGGAATGAGCAGTTCTTC CASSQLAGGWNEQFF
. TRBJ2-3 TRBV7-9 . TGTGCCAGCGACGGCAAGCGGTTAAGAGAGGCAGATACGCAGTATTTT CASDGKRLREADTQYF
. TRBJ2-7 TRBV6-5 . TGTGCCAGCACCGATCAGGCCTACGAGCAGTACTTC CASTDQAYEQYF
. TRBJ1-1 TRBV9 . TGTGCCAGCAGCGCTCCAGGGGACACTGAAGCTTTCTTT CASSAPGDTEAFF
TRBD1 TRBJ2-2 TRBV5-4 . TGTGCCAGCAGCTTGGGGGACAGGGGCTTCACCGGGGAGCTGTTTTTT CASSLGDRGFTGELFF
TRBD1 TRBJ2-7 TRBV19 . TGTGCCAGTAGCCCAGGGGGCCACATTATGGAGCAGTACTTC CASSPGGHIMEQYF
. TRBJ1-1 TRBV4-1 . TGCGCCAGCAGCCACGTTCAGCCAAACACTGAAGCTTTCTTT CASSHVQPNTEAFF
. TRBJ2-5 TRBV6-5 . TGTGCCAGCAGCGACAGCGGCAGGGAAGAGACCCAGTACTTC CASSDSGREETQYF
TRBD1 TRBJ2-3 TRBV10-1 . TGCGCCCCCGGTCGGGACAGGAGTACGCAGTATTTT CAPGRDRSTQYF
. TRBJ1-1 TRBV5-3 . TGTGCCAGAAGCTTGTATCTAGACAGGAACAACACTGAAGCTTTCTTT CARSLYLDRNNTEAFF
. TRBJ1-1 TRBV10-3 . TGTGCCATCAGTGGGGACTTGAACACTGAAGCTTTCTTT CAISGDLNTEAFF
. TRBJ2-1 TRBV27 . TGTGCCAGCAGTCCATCATCCGGGTTTTACAATGAGCAGTTCTTC CASSPSSGFYNEQFF
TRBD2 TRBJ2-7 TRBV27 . TGTGCCAGCAGTTTGGGAGGGTTTGGAGAGCAGTACTTC CASSLGGFGEQYF
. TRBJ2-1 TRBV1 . TGCACCAGCAGCCAGATAGCGGGGGCCGGTTGTAAGTCTGAGCAGTTCTTC CTSSQIAGAGCKSEQFF
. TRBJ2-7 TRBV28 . TGTGCCAGCAGTTTACAGGGGGGTAGCTACGAGCAGTACTTC CASSLQGGSYEQYF
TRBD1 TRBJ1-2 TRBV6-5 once TGTGCCAGCAGTTACAGCCCCGGGACAGGGGATGGCTACACCTTC CASSYSPGTGDGYTF
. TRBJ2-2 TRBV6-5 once TGTGCCAGCAGTTACTCCGTCAACACCGGGGAGCTGTTTTTT CASSYSVNTGELFF
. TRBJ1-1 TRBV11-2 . TGTGCCAGCAGCTTCACAGGAGCAGGACTTAACACTGAAGCTTTCTTT CASSFTGAGLNTEAFF
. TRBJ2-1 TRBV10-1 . TGCGCCAGCAGTGAGCCCTCGTATGGAGCGGATTACAATGAGCAGTTCTTC CASSEPSYGADYNEQFF
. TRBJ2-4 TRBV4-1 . TGCGCCAGCAGCCAAGATGGTCAGACCAAAAACATTCAGTACTTC CASSQDGQTKNIQYF